Below are 10 T cell receptor beta chains sequenced from a single sample in a study of blood T cell repertoires in COVID-19. Produced via immunoSEQ multiplex PCR; TCRdb's table is partial and in-frame only. The table lists approximately 300,000 clones, roughly 90% of them singletons. The sequenced material came from peripheral blood. The receptors come from a woman aged 50 to 65 with active or convalescent COVID-19.

The rearrangement links TRBV18 to TRBJ2-7; the match to TRBD1 covers 10 bases. The CDR3 is made up of 14 amino acids. The V and J ends lost 2 bases and 4 bases, in that order; junction bases with no gene match: 2. Germline CDR1 KGHSH, CDR2 LQKENI. CDR3 bases: TGTGCCAGCTCACCAAGGACAGGGGGTTACGAGCAGTACTTC. Its translation: CASSPRTGGYEQYF.

The rearrangement uses TRBV6-2 or TRBV6-3 and TRBJ1-5, with D maybe TRBD1 (6 bases). The CDR3 length is 15 residues. V was cut by 3 bases and J by 4 bases, with 13 bases left in between. CDR1 MNHEY and CDR2 SVGEGT come from the germline V gene. The CDR3: CASSYRDRNNQPQHF. CDR3 coding DNA: TGTGCCAGCAGTTATCGAGACAGGAATAATCAGCCCCAGCATTTT.

The chain recombines TRBV9 with TRBJ1-1; D is unclear. Germline lookup yields CDR1 SGDLS and CDR2 YYNGEE. Trimming removed 0 bases from V and 2 bases from J, with 8 bases in between. This CDR3 is 14 amino acids long. The CDR3 DNA reads TGTGCCAGCAGCGTAGGCCATAGAAACACTGAAGCTTTCTTT. It is translated as CASSVGHRNTEAFF.

The CDR3 sequence is CASSQISRTSSSTDTQYF. CDR3 in DNA: TGTGCCAGCAGCCAGATATCCCGGACTAGCTCAAGCACAGATACGCAGTATTTT. The V and J genes are TRBV7-8 and TRBJ2-3; 8 bases are a match to TRBD2. V shed 5 bases and J 0 bases; nucleotides not matched to a gene: 13. The CDR3 extends over 18 amino acids. Germline V gene lookup returns CDR1 SGHVS and CDR2 FQNEAQ.

This rearrangement joins TRBV9 to TRBJ2-1; TRBD2 matches 8 bases. The germline CDR1 and CDR2 sequences are SGDLS and YYNGEE. There are 15 residues in the CDR3. Trimming removed 4 bases from V and 0 bases from J; junction bases left unmatched: 3. CDR3 in DNA: TGTGCCAGCAGCCTCAGCGGGAGCTCCTACAATGAGCAGTTCTTC. Amino acids: CASSLSGSSYNEQFF.

This chain connects TRBV7-9 to TRBJ2-3; 9 nucleotides align to TRBD2. Germline lookup yields CDR1 SEHNR and CDR2 FQNEAQ (reference sequence). Trimming removed 5 bases from V and 6 bases from J; junction bases left unmatched: 15. This CDR3 comprises 17 residues. CDR3 coding DNA: TGTGCCAGCAGCCAAAGGGTAGCGGGAGATCCGACGGATACGCAGTATTTT. Translation: CASSQRVAGDPTDTQYF.

The chain couples TRBV18 to TRBJ2-5; TRBD1 is a possible D gene (6 bases). Germline CDR1 and CDR2: KGHSH and LQKENI. V dropped 3 bases and J dropped 2 bases, with 22 bases sitting between them. The CDR3 covers 18 residues. DNA of the CDR3: TGTGCCAGCTCACCCCCCACAGGGTCTCAAGTCTCTCAAGAGACCCAGTACTTC. Amino acid sequence: CASSPPTGSQVSQETQYF.

The chain employs TRBV4-1 and TRBJ2-1; possibly TRBD2 for D (6 bases). CDR3 length: 17 residues. Germline values: CDR1 MGHRA, CDR2 YSYEKL. Trimming left V 1 base short and J 0 bases short, with 13 bases between. The CDR3 region is CASSQGGGEHSYNEQFF. Written as DNA, the CDR3 is TGCGCCAGCAGCCAAGGCGGCGGGGAGCACTCCTACAATGAGCAGTTCTTC.

This clone was observed a handful of times. The CDR3 sequence is CASSQAGFPPGYTF. The CDR3, as DNA: TGCGCCAGCAGCCAAGCAGGGTTCCCCCCTGGCTACACCTTC. The V gene is TRBV4-1, the J gene TRBJ1-2, with D perhaps matching TRBD1 (5 bases). Germline V CDR1 and CDR2: MGHRA, YSYEKL. Trimming removed 1 base from V and 7 bases from J, with 13 bases in between. This CDR3 region has 14 residues.

This chain uses TRBV7-2 with TRBJ1-4; D possibly corresponds to TRBD1 (5 bases). This CDR3 region has 13 residues. The V end lost 3 bases, the J end lost 10 bases, and 12 bases lay between the germline ends. Germline V CDR1 and CDR2: SGHTA, FQGNSA. CDR3 nucleotide sequence: TGTGCCAGCAGCTTCGGGGGGACTCCAAAACTGTTTTTT. Protein: CASSFGGTPKLFF.